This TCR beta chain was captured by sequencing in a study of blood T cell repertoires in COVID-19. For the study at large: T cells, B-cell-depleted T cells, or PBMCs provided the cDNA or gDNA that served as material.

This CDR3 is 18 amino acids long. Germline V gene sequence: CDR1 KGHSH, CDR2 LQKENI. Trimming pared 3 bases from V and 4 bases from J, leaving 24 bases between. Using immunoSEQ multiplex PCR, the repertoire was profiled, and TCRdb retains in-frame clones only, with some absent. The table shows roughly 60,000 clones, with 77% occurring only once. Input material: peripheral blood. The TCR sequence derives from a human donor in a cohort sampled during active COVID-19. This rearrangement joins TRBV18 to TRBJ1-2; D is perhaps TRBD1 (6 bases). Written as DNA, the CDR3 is TGTGCCAGCTCACCCCGCGGACGGACAGAAGACGCGCTCTATGGCTACACCTTC. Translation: CASSPRGRTEDALYGYTF. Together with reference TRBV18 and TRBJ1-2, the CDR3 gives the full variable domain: NAGVMQNPRHLVRRRGQEARLRCSPMKGHSHVYWYRQLPEEGLKFMVYLQKENIIDESGMPKERFSAEFPKEGPSILRIQQVVRGDSAAYFCASSPRGRTEDALYGYTFGSGTRLTVV.